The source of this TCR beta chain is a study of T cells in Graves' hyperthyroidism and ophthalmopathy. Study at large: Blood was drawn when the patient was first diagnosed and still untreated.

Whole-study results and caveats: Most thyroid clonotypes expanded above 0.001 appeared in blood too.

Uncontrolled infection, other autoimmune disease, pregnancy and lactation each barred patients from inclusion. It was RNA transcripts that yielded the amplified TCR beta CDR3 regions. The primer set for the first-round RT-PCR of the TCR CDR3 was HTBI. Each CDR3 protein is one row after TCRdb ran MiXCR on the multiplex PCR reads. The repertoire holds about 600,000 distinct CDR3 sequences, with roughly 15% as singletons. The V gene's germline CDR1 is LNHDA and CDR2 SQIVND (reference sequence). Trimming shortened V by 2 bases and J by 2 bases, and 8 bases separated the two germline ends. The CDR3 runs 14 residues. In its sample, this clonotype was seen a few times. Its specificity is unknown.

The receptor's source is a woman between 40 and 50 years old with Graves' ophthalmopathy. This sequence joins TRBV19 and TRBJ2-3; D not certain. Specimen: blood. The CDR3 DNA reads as TGTGCCAGTAGTATATCACTCCCCACAGATACGCAGTATTTT. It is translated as CASSISLPTDTQYF.